The 16 T cell receptor beta chains below were found in one sample sequenced in a study of shared clonotypes between healthy human individuals. Profiling relied on immunoSEQ multiplex PCR, and the TCRdb table lists in-frame clones only, not all of them. The table has 2 million to 2.5 million clones, 95% seen once; the top ten hold 0.1% to 0.15%. Sample: naive CD4+ T cells sorted from blood. Described subset: CD45RA+ positively selected. The source of these receptors is a man aged 18 to 30 in good health.

The chain joins TRBV7-2 to TRBJ1-5; D gene ambiguous. There are 13 residues in the CDR3. CDR1 is SGHTA, CDR2 FQGNSA, per germline. The V end was cut by 5 bases, the J end by 5 bases, with 10 bases between. CDR3 sequence (DNA): TGTGCCAGCAGCCAAGGACGCGATCAGCCCCAGCATTTT. Amino acid sequence: CASSQGRDQPQHF.

The chain is built from TRBV2 and TRBJ2-1; D is tentatively TRBD1 or TRBD2 (6 bases each). CDR1 and CDR2 from the germline V gene are SNHLY and FYNNEI. V lost 7 bases to trimming and J lost 8 bases, with 15 bases between them. The CDR3 runs to 13 residues. The DNA of the CDR3 is TGTGCCAGCAACGAGGGGGGCATAGATGAGCAGTTCTTC. Amino acid sequence: CASNEGGIDEQFF.

V gene TRBV18 combines with J gene TRBJ2-5; 12 positions agree with TRBD2. Looked up from germline, CDR1 is KGHSH and CDR2 is LQKENI. V gave up 4 bases and J gave up 5 bases; unmatched junction bases: 8. CDR3 size: 16 residues. The CDR3 DNA sequence: TGTGCCAGCTCACTTATACTAGCGGGGGGCTCGGAGACCCAGTACTTC. It specifies CASSLILAGGSETQYF. Full variable domain (missing parts from reference TRBV18 and TRBJ2-5): NAGVMQNPRHLVRRRGQEARLRCSPMKGHSHVYWYRQLPEEGLKFMVYLQKENIIDESGMPKERFSAEFPKEGPSILRIQQVVRGDSAAYFCASSLILAGGSETQYFGPGTRLLVL.

On this clone itself: At the DNA level, this CDR3 is encoded by other sequences in the same sample as well. The chain uses TRBV18 and TRBJ2-7, with D maybe TRBD1 (6 bases). CDR3 length equals 12 residues. Trimming took off 4 bases at V and 5 bases at J, with 9 bases between the two ends. Germline values: CDR1 KGHSH, CDR2 LQKENI. CDR3 nucleotide sequence: TGTGCCAGCTCACAACAGGGAGACGAGCAGTACTTC. It specifies CASSQQGDEQYF.

This chain joins TRBV6-1 and TRBJ1-2; D uncertain. The CDR3 is 16 amino acids. Trimming removed 4 bases from V and 3 bases from J, with 18 bases in between. Germline CDR1 reads MNHNS; CDR2 reads SASEGT. This CDR3 is CASSVGSGALYYGYTF. The CDR3 nucleotides read TGTGCCAGCAGTGTCGGCAGCGGCGCCCTATACTATGGCTACACCTTC.

This clone has just one count. This chain links TRBV2 with TRBJ1-5, with TRBD1 matching over 7 bases. The CDR3 sequence is 15 residues long. Per the germline V gene, CDR1 is SNHLY and CDR2 is FYNNEI. Losses at the gene ends were 6 bases for V and 7 bases for J; bases not matched to a gene: 12. CDR3 coding DNA: TGTGCCAGCAGCTCGCAGGGGGGGGGCCAACAGCCCCAGCATTTT. It codes for CASSSQGGGQQPQHF.

The CDR3 reads CAWSVQGTGKEKLFF. The DNA for the CDR3 is TGTGCCTGGAGTGTACAAGGGACAGGGAAGGAAAAACTGTTTTTT. The gene calls are TRBV30 and TRBJ1-4; the match to TRBD1 covers 9 bases. This CDR3 has 15 amino acids. Germline V lookup: CDR1 GTSNPN, CDR2 SVGIG (reference sequence). Unmatched junction bases numbered 7, after V lost 0 bases and J lost 8 bases.

The chain carries TRBV28 and TRBJ2-3; tentative D call: TRBD2 (6 bases). Trimming took 5 bases from V and 0 from J, leaving 12 bases between them. The CDR3 runs to 15 residues. Germline assignment: CDR1 MDHEN and CDR2 SYDVKM. CDR3: CASSPHSGSTDTQYF. CDR3 nucleotide sequence: TGTGCCAGCAGTCCTCATAGCGGAAGCACAGATACGCAGTATTTT.

V gene TRBV5-4 combines with J gene TRBJ2-2, with D unclear. Trimming took off 2 bases at V and 2 bases at J, with 13 bases between the two ends. This CDR3 is built from 16 residues. Per germline, CDR1 SGHNT and CDR2 YYREEE (reference sequence). The CDR3 loop reads CASSFSLVANTGELFF. The CDR3 nucleotides read TGTGCCAGCAGCTTTTCTCTTGTGGCCAACACCGGGGAGCTGTTTTTT.

The DNA for the CDR3 is TGTGCCTGGAGTGTGGGGACAGGGGATGCGGGCAATCAGCCCCAGCATTTT. Protein: CAWSVGTGDAGNQPQHF. The V call is TRBV30, the J call TRBJ1-5; 10 positions agree with TRBD1. The CDR3 contains 17 residues. Unmatched junction bases numbered 7, after V lost 0 bases and J lost 2 bases. Germline V gene data show CDR1 as GTSNPN and CDR2 as SVGIG (reference sequence).

In its sample, this clone was seen a few times. J is TRBJ1-1 and V is TRBV19, with TRBD1 as a possible D gene (6 bases). Per germline, CDR1 LNHDA and CDR2 SQIVND (reference sequence). This CDR3 spans 14 amino acids. V lost 5 bases and J lost 1, with 11 bases in between. For the CDR3, the DNA is TGTGCCAGTAGTCCCGGGGGACAGAACACTGAAGCTTTCTTT. This codes for CASSPGGQNTEAFF.

The J gene is TRBJ1-6, the V gene TRBV5-1; D call uncertain. Trimming took off 4 bases at V and 5 bases at J, with 10 bases between the two ends. This CDR3 has 14 residues. Germline CDR1 SGHRS, CDR2 YFSETQ. CDR3 sequence: CASSPAGDNSPLHF. DNA of the CDR3: TGCGCCAGCAGCCCCGCCGGGGATAATTCACCCCTCCACTTT.

The chain uses TRBV18 and TRBJ1-1, with D perhaps TRBD1 (5 bases). Per the germline V gene, CDR1 is KGHSH and CDR2 is LQKENI. V lost 4 bases and J lost 5, with 14 bases in between. CDR3 size: 14 residues. The CDR3 spells CASSQMTVPTEAFF. As DNA, the CDR3 is TGTGCCAGCTCACAGATGACAGTTCCAACTGAAGCTTTCTTT.

The chain has TRBV6-6 and TRBJ2-1; 8 bases match TRBD2. The CDR3 runs 14 residues. Germline trimming cut 7 bases from V and 7 bases from J; bases unmatched to any gene: 9. From germline, CDR1 is MNHNY and CDR2 SVGAGI (reference sequence). The CDR3 spells CASNYPGLVNEQFF. The CDR3 bases are TGTGCCAGCAACTACCCGGGACTAGTGAATGAGCAGTTCTTC.

The rearrangement links TRBV5-4 to TRBJ2-7; D might be TRBD1 (6 bases). CDR3 length equals 14 residues. V gave up 5 bases and J gave up 0 bases, with 12 bases separating them. Germline lookup yields CDR1 SGHNT and CDR2 YYREEE (reference sequence). In DNA form, the CDR3 reads TGTGCCAGCAGGAGGGGGTTCGACTCCTACGAGCAGTACTTC. Translated: CASRRGFDSYEQYF.

This clone was seen a handful of times. Distinct nucleotide sequences in the sample also encode this CDR3. J is TRBJ2-5 and V is TRBV2; no firm D call. V lost 2 bases to trimming and J lost 5 bases, with 3 bases between them. The V gene's germline CDR1 is SNHLY and CDR2 FYNNEI. The CDR3 has 11 residues. The CDR3 loop is CASSELETQYF. For the CDR3, the DNA is TGTGCCAGCAGTGAATTGGAGACCCAGTACTTC.